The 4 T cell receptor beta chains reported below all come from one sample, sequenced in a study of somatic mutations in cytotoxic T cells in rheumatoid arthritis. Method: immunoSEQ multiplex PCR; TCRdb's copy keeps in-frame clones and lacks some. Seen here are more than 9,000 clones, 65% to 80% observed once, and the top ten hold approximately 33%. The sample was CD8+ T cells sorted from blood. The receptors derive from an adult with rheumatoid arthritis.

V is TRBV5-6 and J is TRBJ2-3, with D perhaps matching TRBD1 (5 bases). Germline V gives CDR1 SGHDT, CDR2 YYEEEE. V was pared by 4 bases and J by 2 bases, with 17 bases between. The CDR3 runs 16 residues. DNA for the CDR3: TGTGCCAGCAGCCTACTCCGCCAGGGTATCACAGATACGCAGTATTTT. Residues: CASSLLRQGITDTQYF.

DNA for the CDR3: TGTGCCAGCAGAGACAGCTGGAACACTGAAGCTTTCTTT. This gives the protein CASRDSWNTEAFF. J is TRBJ1-1 and V is TRBV27; a possible D gene is TRBD1 (5 bases). V was trimmed by 6 bases and J by 1 base, leaving 9 bases between them. The length of the CDR3 is 13 residues. Germline lookup yields CDR1 MNHEY and CDR2 SMNVEV (reference sequence).

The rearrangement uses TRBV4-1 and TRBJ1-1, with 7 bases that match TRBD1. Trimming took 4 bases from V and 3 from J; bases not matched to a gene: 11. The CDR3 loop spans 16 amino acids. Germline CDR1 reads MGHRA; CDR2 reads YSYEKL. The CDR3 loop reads CASSPYLGTAHTEAFF. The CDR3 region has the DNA TGCGCCAGCAGCCCATACCTCGGGACAGCTCACACTGAAGCTTTCTTT.

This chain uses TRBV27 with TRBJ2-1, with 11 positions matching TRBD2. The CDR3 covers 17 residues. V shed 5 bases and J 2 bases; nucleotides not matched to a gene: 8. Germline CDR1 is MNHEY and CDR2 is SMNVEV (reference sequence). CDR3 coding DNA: TGTGCCAGCAGTCCTCCCTTAGCGGGAGGGACCTACAATGAGCAGTTCTTC. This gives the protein CASSPPLAGGTYNEQFF.